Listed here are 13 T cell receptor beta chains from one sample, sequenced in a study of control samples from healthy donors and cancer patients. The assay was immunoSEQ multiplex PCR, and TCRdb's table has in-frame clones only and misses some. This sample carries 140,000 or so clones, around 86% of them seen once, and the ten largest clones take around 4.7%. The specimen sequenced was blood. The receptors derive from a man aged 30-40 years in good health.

The CDR3 loop reads CASKTQTTDTQYF. DNA of the CDR3: TGTGCCAGCAAAACACAGACCACAGATACGCAGTATTTT. The chain combines TRBV6-5 with TRBJ2-3; no clear D. In germline, CDR1 is MNHEY, CDR2 SVGAGI. With 7 bases removed from V and 2 bases from J, the gap between germline ends came to 10 bases. There are 13 residues in the CDR3.

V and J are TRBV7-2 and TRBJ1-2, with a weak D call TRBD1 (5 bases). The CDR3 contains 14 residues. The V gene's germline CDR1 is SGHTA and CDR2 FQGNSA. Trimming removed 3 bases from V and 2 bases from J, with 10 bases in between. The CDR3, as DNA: TGTGCCAGCAGCTTCGGAGGGGCGAACTATGGCTACACCTTC. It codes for CASSFGGANYGYTF.

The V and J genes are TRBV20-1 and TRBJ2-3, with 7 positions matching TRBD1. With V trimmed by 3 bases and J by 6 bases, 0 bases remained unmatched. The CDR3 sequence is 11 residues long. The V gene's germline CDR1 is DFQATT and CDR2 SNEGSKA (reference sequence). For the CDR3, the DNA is TGCAGTGCTAGCAGGGGGGATACGCAGTATTTT. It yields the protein CSASRGDTQYF.

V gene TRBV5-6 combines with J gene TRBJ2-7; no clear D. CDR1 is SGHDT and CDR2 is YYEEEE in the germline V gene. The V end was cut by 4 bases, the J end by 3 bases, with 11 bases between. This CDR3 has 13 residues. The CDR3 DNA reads TGTGCCAGCAGCCTTGACACCCTCTACGAGCAGTACTTC. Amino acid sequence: CASSLDTLYEQYF.

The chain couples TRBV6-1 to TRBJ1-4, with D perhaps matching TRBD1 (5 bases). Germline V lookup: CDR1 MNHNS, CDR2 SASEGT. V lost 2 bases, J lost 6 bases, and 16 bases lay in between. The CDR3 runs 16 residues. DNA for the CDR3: TGTGCCAGCAGTGAAAGTTTTCAGGGCGTAGATGAAAAACTGTTTTTT. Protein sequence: CASSESFQGVDEKLFF.

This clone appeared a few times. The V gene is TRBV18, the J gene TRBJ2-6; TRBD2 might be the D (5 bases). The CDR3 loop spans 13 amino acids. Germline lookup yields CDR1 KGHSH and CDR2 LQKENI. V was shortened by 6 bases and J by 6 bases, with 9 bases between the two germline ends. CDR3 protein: CASSPGMANVLTF. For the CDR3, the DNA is TGTGCCAGCTCCCCCGGGATGGCCAACGTCCTGACTTTC.

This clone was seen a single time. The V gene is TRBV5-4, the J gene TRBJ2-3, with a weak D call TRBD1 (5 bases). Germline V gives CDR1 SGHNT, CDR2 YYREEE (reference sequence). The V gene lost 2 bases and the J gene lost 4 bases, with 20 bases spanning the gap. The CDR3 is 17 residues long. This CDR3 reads CASSFNYQGRAPDTQYF. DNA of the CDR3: TGTGCCAGCAGCTTTAATTATCAGGGCAGGGCGCCAGATACGCAGTATTTT.

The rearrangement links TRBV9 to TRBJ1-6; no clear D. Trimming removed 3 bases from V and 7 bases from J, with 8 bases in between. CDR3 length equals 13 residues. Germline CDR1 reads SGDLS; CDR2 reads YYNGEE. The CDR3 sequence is CASSALTNSPLHF. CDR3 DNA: TGTGCCAGCAGCGCCCTTACGAATTCACCCCTCCACTTT.

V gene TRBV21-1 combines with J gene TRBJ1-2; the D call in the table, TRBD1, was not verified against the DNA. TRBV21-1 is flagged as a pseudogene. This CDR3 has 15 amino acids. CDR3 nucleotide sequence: TGTGCCAGCAGCAAGCGGGCAGGGGGCAAACGGGGCTACACCTTC. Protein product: CASSKRAGGKRGYTF.

CDR3 coding DNA: TGTGCCAGCAGTTACGGGGGGCGAGACACTGAAGCTTTCTTT. Translation gives CASSYGGRDTEAFF. This rearrangement joins TRBV6-5 to TRBJ1-1, with D maybe TRBD1 (6 bases). The CDR3 spans 14 residues. Trimming removed 2 bases at V and 3 bases at J, with 10 bases between. Per the germline V gene, CDR1 is MNHEY and CDR2 is SVGAGI.

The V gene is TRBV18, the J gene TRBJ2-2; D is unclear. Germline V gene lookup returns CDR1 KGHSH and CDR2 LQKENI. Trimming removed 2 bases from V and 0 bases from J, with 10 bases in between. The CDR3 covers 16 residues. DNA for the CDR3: TGTGCCAGCTCACCAAGTTTTCGGACGAACACCGGGGAGCTGTTTTTT. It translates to CASSPSFRTNTGELFF.

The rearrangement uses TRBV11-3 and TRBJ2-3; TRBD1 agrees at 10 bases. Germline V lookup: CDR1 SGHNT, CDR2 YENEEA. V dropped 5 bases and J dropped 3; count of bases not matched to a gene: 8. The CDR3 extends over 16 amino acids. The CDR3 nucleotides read TGTGCCAGCAGCACCCGACAGGGGGCAAGTACAGATACGCAGTATTTT. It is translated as CASSTRQGASTDTQYF.

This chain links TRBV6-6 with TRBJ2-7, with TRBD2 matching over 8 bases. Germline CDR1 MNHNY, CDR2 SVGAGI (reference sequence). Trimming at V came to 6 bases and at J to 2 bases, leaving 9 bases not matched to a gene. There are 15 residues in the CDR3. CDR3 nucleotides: TGTGCCAGCAGAGAGAGGGAAGCGGGGGCCTACGAGCAGTACTTC. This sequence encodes CASREREAGAYEQYF.